The clone carrying this TCR beta chain was seen more than once but under ten times. Its antigen is still unknown. Germline loops: CDR1 DFQATT, CDR2 SNEGSKA (reference sequence). Trimming took 4 bases from V and 1 from J, leaving 13 bases between them. CDR3 length: 14 residues. This sample is part of a study of Graves' ophthalmopathy and Graves' hyperthyroidism. About the study: Untreated patients at initial diagnosis provided peripheral blood. Study-wide results and caveats: Forecasting of ophthalmopathy progression by the model achieved over 55% sensitivity and 72% to 85% specificity.

New diagnoses, under 2 months' duration, and ages 18 to 65 characterized the hyperthyroidism patients. RNA transcripts yielded amplified TCR beta CDR3 regions. The library came from an HTBI-primed first-round RT-PCR and a second-round multiplex PCR. MiXCR was run by TCRdb on the multiplex PCR reads, yielding one entry per CDR3 protein. This sample has some 380,000 distinct CDR3 sequences, with 15% found just once. The chain combines TRBV20-1 with TRBJ1-1; D possibly corresponds to TRBD1 (6 bases). This sequence originates from a woman under 30 with stable Graves' hyperthyroidism. Sample: peripheral blood. Here the CDR3 reads CSAIHREENTEAFF. CDR3 DNA sequence: TGCAGTGCTATCCACAGGGAGGAGAACACTGAAGCTTTCTTT.